The rows below give T cell receptor beta chains drawn from one sample of a study of blood T cell repertoires in COVID-19. The assay was immunoSEQ multiplex PCR, and TCRdb's table has in-frame clones only and misses some. The table has a few hundred thousand clones, roughly nine tenths seen once. Sequenced material: peripheral blood. These receptors all stem from a woman in her twenties or thirties with COVID-19, enrolled during active disease. Each CDR3 is given with its conserved first and last residue. D genes are given only for firm matches. Not all rows give a size; the values are once, few, many and, for expanded clones, a class.

>.|TRBV12-3/TRBV12-4|TRBD1|TRBJ1-1
CAKRQGWNTEAFF
TGTGCCAAGAGACAGGGATGGAACACTGAAGCTTTCTTT
>once|TRBV5-4|TRBD1|TRBJ2-2
CASSLGSLQGLTGELFF
TGTGCCAGCAGCTTGGGGTCTTTACAGGGGTTGACCGGGGAGCTGTTTTTT
>.|TRBV10-3|TRBD1|TRBJ1-2
CAISESTGNGYTF
TGTGCCATCAGTGAGTCGACAGGGAATGGCTACACCTTC
>few|TRBV5-4|TRBD1|TRBJ2-1
CASSSAQGYEQFF
TGTGCCAGCAGCTCCGCACAGGGGTATGAGCAGTTCTTC
>.|TRBV3-1/TRBV3-2|TRBD1|TRBJ1-1
CASSQESGGTEAFF
TGTGCCAGCAGCCAAGAGTCAGGGGGCACTGAAGCTTTCTTT
>.|TRBV6-5|.|TRBJ1-1
CASSLVEDSEAFF
TGTGCCAGCAGTTTGGTGGAGGACAGTGAAGCTTTCTTT
>.|TRBV5-1|.|TRBJ1-1
CASSLGTEVMNTEAFF
TGCGCCAGCAGCTTGGGGACAGAGGTCATGAACACTGAAGCTTTCTTT
>.|TRBV11-2|TRBD1|TRBJ2-3
CASTSRVGGGTDTQYF
TGTGCCAGCACCTCTAGGGTAGGGGGCGGCACAGATACGCAGTATTTT
>.|TRBV12-3/TRBV12-4|.|TRBJ1-1
CASSFPDTEAFF
TGTGCCAGCAGTTTCCCGGACACTGAAGCTTTCTTT
>.|TRBV6-6|TRBD1|TRBJ1-5
CASSRTGVNQPQHF
TGTGCCAGCAGTAGGACAGGGGTCAATCAGCCCCAGCATTTT
>.|TRBV21-1|.|TRBJ2-3
CASSKGSYSGGTDTQYF
TGTGCCAGCAGCAAAGGGAGCTATAGCGGGGGAACAGATACGCAGTATTTT
>.|TRBV2|TRBD1|TRBJ2-1
CASSVDRTGSANEQFF
TGTGCCAGCAGTGTGGATCGGACAGGGTCCGCCAATGAGCAGTTCTTC
>.|TRBV27|.|TRBJ1-1
CASKGGARLNTEAFF
TGTGCCAGCAAGGGCGGGGCCCGCTTGAACACTGAAGCTTTCTTT
>few|TRBV4-3|.|TRBJ1-6
CASSQEANSPLHF
TGCGCCAGCAGCCAAGAGGCCAATTCACCCCTCCACTTT
>.|TRBV7-9|.|TRBJ1-2
CASSLAEGGAYGYTF
TGTGCCAGCAGCTTAGCGGAGGGGGGGGCGTATGGCTACACCTTC
>.|TRBV14|.|TRBJ1-2
CASSFRQYYGYTF
TGTGCCAGCAGCTTCAGACAGTACTATGGCTACACCTTC
>.|TRBV6-5|.|TRBJ2-6
CASTQGTGANVLTF
TGTGCCAGCACCCAGGGGACAGGGGCCAACGTCCTGACTTTC
>once|TRBV27|.|TRBJ2-3
CASSRRSSTDTQYF
TGTGCCAGCAGCCGTCGTTCTAGCACAGATACGCAGTATTTT
>.|TRBV9|TRBD2|TRBJ2-3
CASSSRTSGVGTDTQYF
TGTGCCAGCAGCTCACGGACTAGCGGGGTTGGCACAGATACGCAGTATTTT
>.|TRBV3-1/TRBV3-2|.|TRBJ2-3
CASSQGRAGDTQYF
TGTGCCAGCAGCCAAGGGCGGGCGGGAGATACGCAGTATTTT
>.|TRBV12-3/TRBV12-4|.|TRBJ1-1
CASRYRVSEAFF
TGTGCCAGCCGATACAGGGTTTCTGAAGCTTTCTTT
>.|TRBV2|TRBD1|TRBJ1-6
CASKKQGDSPLHF
TGTGCCAGCAAAAAACAGGGGGATTCACCCCTCCACTTT
>.|TRBV6-4|TRBD2|TRBJ2-1
CASSDSGLAGQYNEQFF
TGTGCCAGCAGTGACTCAGGGCTAGCGGGACAATACAATGAGCAGTTCTTC
>once|TRBV25-1|.|TRBJ2-5
CASSEWYGGTPLRETQYF
TGTGCCAGCAGTGAATGGTATGGAGGGACCCCCCTTAGAGAGACCCAGTACTTC
>.|TRBV27|.|TRBJ1-4
CASSLFSPQNEKLFF
TGTGCCAGCAGTTTATTTTCTCCCCAGAATGAAAAACTGTTTTTT
>.|TRBV5-5|TRBD1|TRBJ1-4
CASSLTPGQGVFRNEKLFF
TGTGCCAGCAGCTTGACCCCGGGACAGGGGGTGTTCCGTAATGAAAAACTGTTTTTT
>.|TRBV19|.|TRBJ1-1
CASSMTPTPEAFF
TGTGCCAGTAGTATGACACCAACACCTGAAGCTTTCTTT
>.|TRBV13|TRBD2|TRBJ2-3
CASSLSLAGLSTDTQYF
TGTGCCAGCAGCTTATCACTAGCGGGGCTCAGCACAGATACGCAGTATTTT
>.|TRBV24-1|.|TRBJ2-2
CATSQGPNTGELFF
TGTGCCACCAGCCAGGGGCCGAACACCGGGGAGCTGTTTTTT
>.|TRBV7-8|.|TRBJ1-1
CASSLVRGAARTEAFF
TGTGCCAGCAGCTTAGTTCGGGGGGCCGCCCGGACTGAAGCTTTCTTT
>.|TRBV7-2|.|TRBJ1-1
CASRPAGRGTEAFF
TGTGCCAGCAGGCCGGCGGGGCGAGGCACTGAAGCTTTCTTT
>.|TRBV7-9|TRBD1|TRBJ1-5
CASSSQGLHQPQHF
TGTGCCAGCAGCTCACAGGGGCTCCATCAGCCCCAGCATTTT
>.|TRBV30|.|TRBJ1-2
CAWSGQQNGYTF
TGTGCCTGGAGTGGTCAACAGAATGGCTACACCTTC
>.|TRBV4-3|TRBD1|TRBJ1-1
CASSQDRVGQEAFF
TGCGCCAGCAGCCAAGATAGGGTGGGACAGGAAGCTTTCTTT
>.|TRBV7-6|TRBD1|TRBJ1-2
CASSPELGQIGSRGYTF
TGTGCCAGCAGCCCTGAGCTGGGACAGATAGGTTCAAGGGGCTACACCTTC
>.|TRBV21-1|.|TRBJ1-2
CASSKGGSREDGYTF
TGTGCCAGCAGCAAAGGAGGGTCCAGGGAGGATGGCTACACCTTC
>.|TRBV5-1|TRBD1|TRBJ2-1
CASSPDRGSNEQFF
TGCGCCAGCAGCCCCGACAGGGGGTCAAATGAGCAGTTCTTC
>.|TRBV27|TRBD1|TRBJ2-3
CASSSATGTGRGDTQYF
TGTGCCAGCAGCTCTGCGACAGGGACAGGCCGGGGAGATACGCAGTATTTT
>.|TRBV12-3/TRBV12-4|.|TRBJ2-3
CASSVVLADTQYF
TGTGCCAGCAGTGTCGTGTTAGCAGATACGCAGTATTTT
>.|TRBV2|TRBD1|TRBJ2-5
CASSPIRTGVWEETQYF
TGTGCCAGCAGTCCTATTAGGACAGGGGTTTGGGAAGAGACCCAGTACTTC
>.|TRBV6-4|.|TRBJ1-1
CASSDAGRGTEAFF
TGTGCCAGCAGTGACGCGGGGCGAGGCACTGAAGCTTTCTTT
>.|TRBV28|.|TRBJ1-2
CASSVQVDYGYTF
TGTGCCAGCAGTGTCCAGGTGGACTATGGCTACACCTTC
>.|TRBV6-5|TRBD1|TRBJ2-7
CASLGTEPYEQYF
TGTGCCAGCCTCGGGACAGAGCCCTACGAGCAGTACTTC
>.|TRBV3-1/TRBV3-2|TRBD2|TRBJ2-3
CASSQGTKISGGAPDTQYF
TGTGCCAGCAGCCAAGGCACCAAAATTAGCGGGGGGGCCCCAGATACGCAGTATTTT
>.|TRBV5-4|TRBD2|TRBJ2-3
CASSWHGLAGGTDTQYF
TGTGCCAGCAGCTGGCACGGACTAGCGGGGGGGACAGATACGCAGTATTTT
>once|TRBV28|TRBD1|TRBJ1-6
CASSVPTGVDNSPLHF
TGTGCCAGCAGTGTACCTACAGGGGTGGATAATTCACCCCTCCACTTT
>.|TRBV19|TRBD1|TRBJ1-1
CASDTGQMNTEAFF
TGTGCCAGTGATACGGGACAGATGAACACTGAAGCTTTCTTT
>.|TRBV15|.|TRBJ2-2
CATSRGETTGELFF
TGTGCCACCAGCAGAGGTGAAACTACCGGGGAGCTGTTTTTT
>.|TRBV2|.|TRBJ2-1
CASSEALRRDNEQFF
TGTGCCAGCAGTGAAGCGCTCCGGCGGGATAATGAGCAGTTCTTC
>.|TRBV27|.|TRBJ2-1
CASSLGGSYNEQFF
TGTGCCAGCAGCCTCGGAGGCTCCTACAATGAGCAGTTCTTC
>.|TRBV5-6|.|TRBJ1-2
CASSPPTGEIRNYGYTF
TGTGCCAGCAGCCCTCCGACGGGGGAAATACGAAACTATGGCTACACCTTC
>.|TRBV18|.|TRBJ2-7
CASSPPSSSEQYF
TGTGCCAGCTCACCACCCTCTTCTTCCGAGCAGTACTTC
>.|TRBV6-2/TRBV6-3|.|TRBJ2-3
CASSSVQGEGTDTQYF
TGTGCCAGCAGTTCCGTACAGGGAGAGGGCACAGATACGCAGTATTTT
>.|TRBV6-4|.|TRBJ2-3
CASSERGSRADTQYF
TGTGCCAGCAGTGAACGGGGGTCCCGGGCAGATACGCAGTATTTT
>.|TRBV10-3|.|TRBJ2-5
CAISANQETQYF
TGTGCCATCAGTGCCAACCAAGAGACCCAGTACTTC
>.|TRBV30|.|TRBJ2-1
CAWSVRGRARQFF
TGTGCCTGGAGTGTACGAGGGAGAGCGCGGCAGTTCTTC
>.|TRBV11-1|TRBD2|TRBJ2-1
CASSPLAGRLYNEQFF
TGTGCCAGCAGCCCCCTAGCGGGGCGCCTCTACAATGAGCAGTTCTTC
>.|TRBV6-2/TRBV6-3|.|TRBJ2-3
CASSPLGQGDTQYF
TGTGCCAGCAGTCCCTTGGGCCAGGGAGATACGCAGTATTTT
>.|TRBV24-1|TRBD1|TRBJ2-2
CATSESSGTGSAGELFF
TGTGCCACCAGTGAATCCTCCGGGACAGGGTCCGCCGGGGAGCTGTTTTTT
>.|TRBV27|TRBD2|TRBJ2-1
CASSLSSFRLAGVDYNEQFF
TGTGCCAGCAGTTTATCTTCGTTCCGCCTAGCGGGAGTTGACTACAATGAGCAGTTCTTC